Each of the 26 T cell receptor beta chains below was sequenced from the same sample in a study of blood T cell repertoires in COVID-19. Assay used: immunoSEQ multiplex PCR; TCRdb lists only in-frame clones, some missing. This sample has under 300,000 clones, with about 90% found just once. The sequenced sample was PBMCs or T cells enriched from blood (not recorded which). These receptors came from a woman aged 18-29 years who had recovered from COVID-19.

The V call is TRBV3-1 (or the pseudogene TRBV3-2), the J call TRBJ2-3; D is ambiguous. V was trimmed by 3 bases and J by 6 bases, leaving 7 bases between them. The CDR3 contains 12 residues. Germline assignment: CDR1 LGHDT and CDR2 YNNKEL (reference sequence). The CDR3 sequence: CASSQVGDTQYF. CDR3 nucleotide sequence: TGTGCCAGCAGCCAGGTGGGCGATACGCAGTATTTT.

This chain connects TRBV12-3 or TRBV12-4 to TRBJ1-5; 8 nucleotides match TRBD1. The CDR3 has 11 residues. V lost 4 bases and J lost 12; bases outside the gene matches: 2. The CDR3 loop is CASSSQGDQHF. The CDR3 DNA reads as TGTGCCAGCAGTTCACAGGGGGACCAGCATTTT.

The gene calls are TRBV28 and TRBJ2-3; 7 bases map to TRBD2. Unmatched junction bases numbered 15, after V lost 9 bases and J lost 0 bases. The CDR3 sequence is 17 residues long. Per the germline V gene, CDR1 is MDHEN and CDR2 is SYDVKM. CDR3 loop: CASTTPGLPPSTDTQYF. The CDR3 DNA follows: TGTGCCAGTACTACCCCGGGACTACCTCCTAGCACAGATACGCAGTATTTT. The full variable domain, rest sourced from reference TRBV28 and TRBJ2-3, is DVKVTQSSRYLVKRTGEKVFLECVQDMDHENMFWYRQDPGLGLRLIYFSYDVKMKEKGDIPEGYSVSREKKERFSLILESASTNQTSMYLCASTTPGLPPSTDTQYFGPGTRLTVL.

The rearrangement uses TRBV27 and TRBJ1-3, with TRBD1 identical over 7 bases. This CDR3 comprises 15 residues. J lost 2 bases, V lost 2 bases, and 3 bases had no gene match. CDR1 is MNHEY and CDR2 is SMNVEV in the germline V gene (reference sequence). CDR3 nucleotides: TGTGCCAGCAGTTTAAGGACAGGCCCTGGAAACACCATATATTTT. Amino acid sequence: CASSLRTGPGNTIYF.

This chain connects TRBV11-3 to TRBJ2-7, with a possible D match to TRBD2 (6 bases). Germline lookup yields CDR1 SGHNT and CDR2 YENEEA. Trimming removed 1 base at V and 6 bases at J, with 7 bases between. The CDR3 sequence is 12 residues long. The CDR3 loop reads CASSLGDSEQYF. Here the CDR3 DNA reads TGTGCCAGCAGCTTAGGGGACTCCGAGCAGTACTTC. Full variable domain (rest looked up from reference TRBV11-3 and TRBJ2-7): EAGVVQSPRYKIIEKKQPVAFWCNPISGHNTLYWYLQNLGQGPELLIRYENEEAVDDSQLPKDRFSAERLKGVDSTLKIQPAELGDSAVYLCASSLGDSEQYFGPGTRLTVT.

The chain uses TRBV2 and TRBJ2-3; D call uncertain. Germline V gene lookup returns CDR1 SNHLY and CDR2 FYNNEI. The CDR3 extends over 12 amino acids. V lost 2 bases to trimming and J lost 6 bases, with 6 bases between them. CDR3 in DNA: TGTGCCAGCAGTGAAATTTCGGATACGCAGTATTTT. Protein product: CASSEISDTQYF.

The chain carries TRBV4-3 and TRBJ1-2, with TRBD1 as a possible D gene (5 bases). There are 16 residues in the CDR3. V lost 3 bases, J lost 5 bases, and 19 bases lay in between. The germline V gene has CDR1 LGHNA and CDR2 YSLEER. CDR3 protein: CASSQTGQSPWYGYTF. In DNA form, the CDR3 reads TGCGCCAGCAGCCAGACCGGACAATCACCGTGGTATGGCTACACCTTC.

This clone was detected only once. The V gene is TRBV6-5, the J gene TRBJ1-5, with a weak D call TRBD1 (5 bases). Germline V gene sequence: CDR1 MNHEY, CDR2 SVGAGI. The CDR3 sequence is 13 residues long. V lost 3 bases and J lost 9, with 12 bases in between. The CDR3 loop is CASSYPTGGPQHF. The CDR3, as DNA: TGTGCCAGCAGTTATCCGACGGGGGGGCCCCAGCATTTT.

CDR3 protein: CASSLEGSLYEQYF. CDR3 nucleotides: TGTGCCAGCAGCTTGGAAGGTAGCCTCTACGAGCAGTACTTC. The chain has TRBV5-5 and TRBJ2-7, with D unresolved. V was shortened by 0 bases and J by 3 bases, with 10 bases between the two germline ends. CDR3 size: 14 residues. Germline CDR1 is SGHKS and CDR2 is YYEKEE (reference sequence).

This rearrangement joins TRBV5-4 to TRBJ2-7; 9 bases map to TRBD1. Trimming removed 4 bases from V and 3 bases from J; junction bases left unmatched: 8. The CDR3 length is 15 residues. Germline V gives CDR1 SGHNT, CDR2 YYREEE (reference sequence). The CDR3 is CASSPKDRGGYEQYF. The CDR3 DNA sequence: TGTGCCAGCAGCCCCAAGGACAGGGGAGGCTACGAGCAGTACTTC.

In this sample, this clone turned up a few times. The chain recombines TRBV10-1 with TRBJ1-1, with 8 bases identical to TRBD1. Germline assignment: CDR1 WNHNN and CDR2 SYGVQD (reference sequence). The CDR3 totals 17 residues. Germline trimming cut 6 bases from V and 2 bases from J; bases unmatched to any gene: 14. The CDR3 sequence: CASSLLGAGGENTEAFF. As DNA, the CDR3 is TGCGCCAGCAGCCTGCTGGGGGCAGGGGGCGAAAACACTGAAGCTTTCTTT.

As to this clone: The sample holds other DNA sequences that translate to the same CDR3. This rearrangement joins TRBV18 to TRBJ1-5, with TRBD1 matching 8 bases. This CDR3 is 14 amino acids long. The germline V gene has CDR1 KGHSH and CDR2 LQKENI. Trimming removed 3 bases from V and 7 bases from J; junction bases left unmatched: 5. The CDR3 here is CASSPGTGRQPQHF. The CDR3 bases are TGTGCCAGCTCACCCGGGACAGGCCGGCAGCCCCAGCATTTT.

The CDR3 loop reads CASSVSAGGLPLKQYF. CDR3 in DNA: TGTGCCAGCTCAGTCTCAGCGGGGGGCCTCCCCTTGAAGCAGTACTTC. This sequence joins TRBV18 and TRBJ2-7, with 9 positions matching TRBD2. Germline V gives CDR1 KGHSH, CDR2 LQKENI. Trimming removed 5 bases from V and 8 bases from J; junction bases left unmatched: 16. This CDR3 is built from 16 residues.

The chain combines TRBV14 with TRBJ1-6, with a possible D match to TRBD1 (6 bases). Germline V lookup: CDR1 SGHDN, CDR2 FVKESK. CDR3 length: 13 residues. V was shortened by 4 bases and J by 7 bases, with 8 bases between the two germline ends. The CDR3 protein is CASSLGTNSPLHF. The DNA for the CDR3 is TGTGCCAGCAGCCTCGGGACAAATTCACCCCTCCACTTT.

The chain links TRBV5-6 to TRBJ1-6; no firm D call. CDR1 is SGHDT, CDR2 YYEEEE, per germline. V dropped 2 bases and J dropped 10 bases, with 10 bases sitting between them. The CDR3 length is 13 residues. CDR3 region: CASSFGDGSPLHF. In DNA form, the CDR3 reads TGTGCCAGCAGCTTCGGAGACGGCTCACCCCTCCACTTT.

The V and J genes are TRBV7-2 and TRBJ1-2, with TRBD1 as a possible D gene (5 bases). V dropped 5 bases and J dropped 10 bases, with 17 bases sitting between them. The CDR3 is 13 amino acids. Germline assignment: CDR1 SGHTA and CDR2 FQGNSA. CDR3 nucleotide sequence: TGTGCCAGCAGCACTAACAGGAGGGATACCTACACCTTC. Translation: CASSTNRRDTYTF.

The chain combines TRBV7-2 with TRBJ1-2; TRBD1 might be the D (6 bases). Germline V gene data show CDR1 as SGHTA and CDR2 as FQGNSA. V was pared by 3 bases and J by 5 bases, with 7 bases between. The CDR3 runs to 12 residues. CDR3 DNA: TGTGCCAGCAGCTTGGACAGATATGGCTACACCTTC. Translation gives CASSLDRYGYTF.

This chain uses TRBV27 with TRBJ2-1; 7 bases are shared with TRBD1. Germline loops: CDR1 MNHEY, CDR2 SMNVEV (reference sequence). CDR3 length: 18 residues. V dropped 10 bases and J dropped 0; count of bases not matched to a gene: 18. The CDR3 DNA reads TGTGCCACCCGACAGGGACCAGGGGCATTAGGCTCCTACAATGAGCAGTTCTTC. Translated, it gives CATRQGPGALGSYNEQFF.

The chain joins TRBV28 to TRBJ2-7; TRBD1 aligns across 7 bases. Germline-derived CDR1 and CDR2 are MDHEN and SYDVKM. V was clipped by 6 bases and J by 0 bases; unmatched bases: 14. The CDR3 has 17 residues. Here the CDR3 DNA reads TGTGCCAGCAGCCCCATTTTACTAAGGGACAGCTCCTACGAGCAGTACTTC. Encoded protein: CASSPILLRDSSYEQYF.

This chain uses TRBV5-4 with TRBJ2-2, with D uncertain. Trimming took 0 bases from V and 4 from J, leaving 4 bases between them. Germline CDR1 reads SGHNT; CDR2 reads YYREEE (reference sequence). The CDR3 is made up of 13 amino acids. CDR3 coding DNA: TGTGCCAGCAGCTTGGCGGTCACCGGGGAGCTGTTTTTT. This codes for CASSLAVTGELFF.

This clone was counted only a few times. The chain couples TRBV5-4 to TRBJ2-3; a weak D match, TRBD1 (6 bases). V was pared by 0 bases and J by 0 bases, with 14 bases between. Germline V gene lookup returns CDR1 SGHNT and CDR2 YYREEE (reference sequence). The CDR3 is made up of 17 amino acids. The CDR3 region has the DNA TGTGCCAGCAGCTTGGATACAGGGCCTGGGAGCACAGATACGCAGTATTTT. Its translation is CASSLDTGPGSTDTQYF.

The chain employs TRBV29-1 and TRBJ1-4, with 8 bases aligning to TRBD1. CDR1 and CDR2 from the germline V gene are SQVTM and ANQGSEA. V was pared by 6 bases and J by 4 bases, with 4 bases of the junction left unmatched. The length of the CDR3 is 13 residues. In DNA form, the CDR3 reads TGCAGCGTAGTCAGGGGGCTTAATGAAAAACTGTTTTTT. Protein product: CSVVRGLNEKLFF. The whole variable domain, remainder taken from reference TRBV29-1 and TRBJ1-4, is SAVISQKPSRDICQRGTSLTIQCQVDSQVTMMFWYRQQPGQSLTLIATANQGSEATYESGFVIDKFPISRPNLTFSTLTVSNMSPEDSSIYLCSVVRGLNEKLFFGSGTQLSVL.

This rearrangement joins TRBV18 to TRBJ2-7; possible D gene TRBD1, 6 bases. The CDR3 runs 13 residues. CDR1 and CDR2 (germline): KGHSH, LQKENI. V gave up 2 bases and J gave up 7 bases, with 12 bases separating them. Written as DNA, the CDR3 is TGTGCCAGCTCACCAGGAGTCACAGGGGAGCAGTACTTC. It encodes CASSPGVTGEQYF.

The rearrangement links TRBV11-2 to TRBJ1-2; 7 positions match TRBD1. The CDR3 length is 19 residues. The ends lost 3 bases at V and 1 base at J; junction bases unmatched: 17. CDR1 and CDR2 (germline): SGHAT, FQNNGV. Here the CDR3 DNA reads TGTGCCAGCAGCTTGGGCCTCAGGGGGGAATGGACCAGTAACTATGGCTACACCTTC. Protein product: CASSLGLRGEWTSNYGYTF.

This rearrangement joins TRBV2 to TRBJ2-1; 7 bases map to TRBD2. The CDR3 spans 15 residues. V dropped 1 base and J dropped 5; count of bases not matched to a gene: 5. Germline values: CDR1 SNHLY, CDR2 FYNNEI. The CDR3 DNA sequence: TGTGCCAGCAGTGAAGGCCTTCTAGCGGACAATGAGCAGTTCTTC. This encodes CASSEGLLADNEQFF.

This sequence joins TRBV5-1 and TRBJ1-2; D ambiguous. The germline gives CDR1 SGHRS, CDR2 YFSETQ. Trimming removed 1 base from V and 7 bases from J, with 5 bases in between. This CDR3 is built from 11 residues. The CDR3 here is CASSLNSGYTF. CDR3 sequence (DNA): TGCGCCAGCAGCTTGAATAGTGGCTACACCTTC.